These 21 T cell receptor beta chains came from one sample sequenced in a study of T cell repertoires in cytomegalovirus infection. From the reads, TCRdb called clonotypes with MiXCR, one entry per CDR3 protein. The repertoire holds 60,000 to 75,000 distinct CDR3 sequences, with just under 4% as singletons. Sample: PBMCs. The receptors come from a human donor in good health (CMV status not recorded). Some clones in this sample may be carry-over from other donors' samples.

This clonotype was picked up many times. The chain uses TRBV12-3 or TRBV12-4 and TRBJ1-4, with TRBD1 identical over 9 bases. J was trimmed by 8 bases and V by 3 bases; bases with no gene match: 10. This CDR3 spans 16 amino acids. The CDR3 reads CASSFLPGQGYEKLFF. CDR3 in DNA: TGTGCCAGCAGTTTTCTCCCCGGACAGGGGTACGAAAAACTGTTTTTT.

This clonotype was observed many times. The rearrangement links TRBV7-2 to TRBJ2-1, with D possibly matching TRBD2 (5 bases). The germline gives CDR1 SGHTA, CDR2 FQGNSA. This CDR3 spans 12 amino acids. V lost 5 bases to trimming and J lost 9 bases, with 11 bases between them. The CDR3 DNA sequence: TGTGCCAGCAGCGCTAGCCGTCTTGAGCAGTTCTTC. It is translated as CASSASRLEQFF.

This clonotype was found many times. The chain links TRBV7-2 to TRBJ1-3, with D tentatively TRBD1 (6 bases). The CDR3 loop spans 14 amino acids. V was shortened by 3 bases and J by 4 bases, with 10 bases between the two germline ends. The V gene's germline CDR1 is SGHTA and CDR2 FQGNSA. Here the CDR3 reads CASSFNRAGNTIYF. The CDR3 region has the DNA TGTGCCAGCAGCTTCAACAGGGCGGGAAACACCATATATTTT.

Ten or more counts support this clonotype. The rearrangement links TRBV7-2 to TRBJ2-4; TRBD2 matches at 9 bases. The CDR3 sequence is 15 residues long. J gave up 4 bases and V 5 bases, and 6 bases lay outside the gene matches. Germline-derived CDR1 and CDR2 are SGHTA and FQGNSA. The CDR3 region is CASSGTSGGKNIQYF. In DNA form, the CDR3 reads TGTGCCAGCAGCGGGACGAGCGGGGGGAAAAACATTCAGTACTTC.

This clonotype was seen many times. This chain links TRBV4-1 with TRBJ1-1; TRBD1 might be the D (5 bases). This CDR3 spans 14 amino acids. CDR1 is MGHRA, CDR2 YSYEKL, per germline. V gave up 4 bases and J gave up 10 bases, with 19 bases separating them. Here the CDR3 DNA reads TGCGCCAGCAGCCGAATGTGGCTAGATGGGGGAGCTTTCTTT. Protein sequence: CASSRMWLDGGAFF.

This clonotype was seen at least ten times. V gene TRBV5-6 combines with J gene TRBJ2-2; D not resolved. CDR1 and CDR2 (germline): SGHDT, YYEEEE. The V end was cut by 2 bases, the J end by 5 bases, with 13 bases between. The CDR3 is made up of 15 amino acids. CDR3 DNA: TGTGCCAGCAGCTTAGGCTCTATCTCGACCGGGGAGCTGTTTTTT. Translation gives CASSLGSISTGELFF. Full variable domain (remainder filled in from reference TRBV5-6 and TRBJ2-2): DAGVTQSPTHLIKTRGQQVTLRCSPKSGHDTVSWYQQALGQGPQFIFQYYEEEERQRGNFPDRFSGHQFPNYSSELNVNALLLGDSALYLCASSLGSISTGELFFGEGSRLTVL.

The table lists this clonotype with many counts. The chain joins TRBV7-2 to TRBJ2-3; no clear D. The CDR3 extends over 14 amino acids. The V gene lost 0 bases and the J gene lost 3 bases, with 7 bases spanning the gap. Germline V gives CDR1 SGHTA, CDR2 FQGNSA. The CDR3, as DNA: TGTGCCAGCAGCTTAGCGAGTGGGACAGATACGCAGTATTTT. It specifies CASSLASGTDTQYF. Looking up the rest from reference TRBV7-2 and TRBJ2-3 gives the full variable domain: GAGVSQSPSNKVTEKGKDVELRCDPISGHTALYWYRQSLGQGLEFLIYFQGNSAPDKSGLPSDRFSAERTGGSVSTLTIQRTQQEDSAVYLCASSLASGTDTQYFGPGTRLTVL.

This clonotype came up a few times. The CDR3 reads CASSLGQDTQYF. The CDR3 nucleotides read TGCGCCAGCAGCTTGGGGCAAGATACGCAGTATTTT. The V call is TRBV5-1, the J call TRBJ2-3, with no clear D. There are 12 residues in the CDR3. The V gene lost 0 bases and the J gene lost 5 bases, with 4 bases spanning the gap. The germline V gene has CDR1 SGHRS and CDR2 YFSETQ.

This clonotype has ten or more counts. This chain joins TRBV7-2 and TRBJ2-7; D may be TRBD1 or TRBD2 (5 bases each). V shed 5 bases and J shed 6 bases, with 14 bases lying between them. The germline CDR1 and CDR2 sequences are SGHTA and FQGNSA. The CDR3 loop spans 13 amino acids. The CDR3 DNA reads as TGTGCCAGCAGCCAAGGGACGGCCCTCGAGCAGTACTTC. Its translation: CASSQGTALEQYF.

This clonotype was found a few times. The genes are TRBV5-4 and TRBJ1-1; D is unclear. V was shortened by 4 bases and J by 8 bases, with 21 bases between the two germline ends. The germline V gene encodes CDR1 SGHNT and CDR2 YYREEE (reference sequence). There are 15 residues in the CDR3. This CDR3 reads CASSPVSLAAEEAFF. CDR3 coding DNA: TGTGCCAGCAGCCCCGTATCCCTGGCAGCTGAGGAAGCTTTCTTT.

This clonotype was detected ten times or more. This chain connects TRBV7-8 to TRBJ2-1; the D call may be TRBD1 or TRBD2 (5 bases each). Per germline, CDR1 SGHVS and CDR2 FQNEAQ. The length of the CDR3 is 14 residues. The V gene lost 3 bases and the J gene lost 8 bases, with 14 bases spanning the gap. CDR3 coding DNA: TGTGCCAGCAGCTTTCGGGGCACCTGGGATGAGCAGTTCTTC. The encoded protein is CASSFRGTWDEQFF.

The rearrangement links TRBV6-5 to TRBJ2-2; D is unresolved. Germline loops: CDR1 MNHEY, CDR2 SVGAGI. This CDR3 contains 14 residues. Trimming stripped 6 bases from V and 5 bases from J, with 13 bases between. The CDR3 spells CASRPRYQTGELFF. The DNA for the CDR3 is TGTGCCAGCAGACCAAGATATCAGACCGGGGAGCTGTTTTTT.

This clonotype occurred a few times. The rearrangement joins TRBV28 to TRBJ2-7, with TRBD1 matching 9 bases. V gave up 6 bases and J gave up 4 bases; unmatched junction bases: 7. Per germline, CDR1 MDHEN and CDR2 SYDVKM. The CDR3 is made up of 14 amino acids. In DNA, the CDR3 is TGTGCCAGCAGAAGGACAGGGGTCGTTTACGAGCAGTACTTC. Residues: CASRRTGVVYEQYF.

This clonotype was found many times. The chain combines TRBV7-2 with TRBJ2-7; D may be TRBD2 (5 bases). The CDR3 loop spans 11 amino acids. Germline V gives CDR1 SGHTA, CDR2 FQGNSA. Deletions cut 5 bases from V and 9 bases from J, with 11 bases between. The CDR3 region is CASSHLGGQYF. The CDR3 DNA follows: TGTGCCAGCAGCCACCTCGGAGGGCAGTACTTC.

This clonotype was detected ten times or more. The CDR3 is CASSLEAEITDTQYF. Written as DNA, the CDR3 is TGTGCCAGCAGCTTGGAGGCGGAGATCACAGATACGCAGTATTTT. The chain uses TRBV5-4 and TRBJ2-3; D call uncertain. The CDR3 contains 15 residues. Germline CDR1 SGHNT, CDR2 YYREEE (reference sequence). V dropped 0 bases and J dropped 2 bases, with 10 bases sitting between them.

Ten or more counts support this clonotype. This rearrangement joins TRBV6-7 to TRBJ2-1; 8 bases map to TRBD2. TRBV6-7 is an ORF, with its function uncertain. The V and J ends lost 0 bases and 4 bases, in that order; junction bases with no gene match: 5. This CDR3 spans 16 amino acids. CDR3 region: CASSYSVSGVYNEQFF. CDR3 DNA sequence: TGTGCCAGCAGTTACTCTGTTAGCGGGGTTTACAATGAGCAGTTCTTC.

This clonotype was picked up many times. V gene TRBV6-6 combines with J gene TRBJ1-2; TRBD1 agrees at 7 bases. V gave up 7 bases and J gave up 8 bases; unmatched junction bases: 7. Germline V lookup: CDR1 MNHNY, CDR2 SVGAGI (reference sequence). This CDR3 is built from 12 residues. As DNA, the CDR3 is TGTGCCAGCAAAATCGACAGGGAAGGCTACACCTTC. Encoded protein: CASKIDREGYTF.

Remarks on this clonotype: The CDR3 ends on some other residue instead of the conserved phenylalanine or tryptophan, so this is likely a read error. This chain links TRBV7-4 with TRBJ2-1; D remains unclear. Looked up from germline, CDR1 is SGHVT and CDR2 is SQSDAQ. This CDR3 region has 15 residues. CDR3 in DNA: TGTGACAGCAGCTTAGTAAGGTCCGGATACAATGAGCAGTTCATC. Encoded protein: CDSSLVRSGYNEQFI.

In its sample, this clonotype was seen many times. This sequence joins TRBV7-2 and TRBJ1-1, with a tentative D call TRBD1 (5 bases). Trimming removed 2 bases at V and 7 bases at J, with 11 bases between. The CDR3 loop spans 13 amino acids. Germline-derived CDR1 and CDR2 are SGHTA and FQGNSA. CDR3 nucleotides: TGTGCCAGCAGCTTACGACAGAAAAGTGAAGCTTTCTTT. It codes for CASSLRQKSEAFF.

This clonotype has at least ten counts. This chain uses TRBV6-2 or TRBV6-3 with TRBJ2-1; 10 positions match TRBD2. Germline assignment: CDR1 MNHEY and CDR2 SVGEGT. V dropped 6 bases and J dropped 3; count of bases not matched to a gene: 5. The CDR3 extends over 15 amino acids. This CDR3 is CASSETSGNYNEQFF. The CDR3 region has the DNA TGTGCCAGCAGCGAAACTAGCGGGAACTACAATGAGCAGTTCTTC.

Ten or more counts support this clonotype. The chain joins TRBV7-4 to TRBJ1-5; D not certain. CDR1 SGHVT and CDR2 SQSDAQ come from the germline V gene. The CDR3 has 14 amino acids. Trimming cost V 2 bases and J 3 bases, with 8 bases left between them. The CDR3 region has the DNA TGTGCCAGCAGCTTATTGGGGTCCAATCAGCCCCAGCATTTT. It specifies CASSLLGSNQPQHF.